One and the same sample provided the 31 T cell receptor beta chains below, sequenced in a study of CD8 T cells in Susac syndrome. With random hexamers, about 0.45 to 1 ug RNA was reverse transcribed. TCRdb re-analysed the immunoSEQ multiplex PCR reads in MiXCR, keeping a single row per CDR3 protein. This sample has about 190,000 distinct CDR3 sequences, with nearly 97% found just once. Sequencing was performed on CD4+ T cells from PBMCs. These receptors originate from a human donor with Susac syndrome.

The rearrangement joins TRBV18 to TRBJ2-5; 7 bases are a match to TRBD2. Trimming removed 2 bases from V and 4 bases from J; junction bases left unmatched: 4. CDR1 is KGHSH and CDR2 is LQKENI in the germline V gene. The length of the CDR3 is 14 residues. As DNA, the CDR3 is TGTGCCAGCTCACCAGTGGGGACTACAGAGACCCAGTACTTC. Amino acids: CASSPVGTTETQYF. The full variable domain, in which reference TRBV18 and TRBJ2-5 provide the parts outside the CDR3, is NAGVMQNPRHLVRRRGQEARLRCSPMKGHSHVYWYRQLPEEGLKFMVYLQKENIIDESGMPKERFSAEFPKEGPSILRIQQVVRGDSAAYFCASSPVGTTETQYFGPGTRLLVL.

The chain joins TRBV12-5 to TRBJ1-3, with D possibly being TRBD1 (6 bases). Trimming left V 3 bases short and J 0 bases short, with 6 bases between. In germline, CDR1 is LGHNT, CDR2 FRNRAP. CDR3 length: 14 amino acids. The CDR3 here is CASGLGGSGNTIYF. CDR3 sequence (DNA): TGTGCTAGTGGTTTAGGGGGCTCTGGAAACACCATATATTTT.

The CDR3 nucleotides are TGCAGTGCTAATAACTGGGACTCTGGAAACACCATATATTTT. It encodes CSANNWDSGNTIYF. The chain employs TRBV20-1 and TRBJ1-3; no firm D call. The CDR3 covers 14 residues. V lost 4 bases and J 0 bases, leaving 10 bases between the germline ends. The germline gives CDR1 DFQATT, CDR2 SNEGSKA (reference sequence).

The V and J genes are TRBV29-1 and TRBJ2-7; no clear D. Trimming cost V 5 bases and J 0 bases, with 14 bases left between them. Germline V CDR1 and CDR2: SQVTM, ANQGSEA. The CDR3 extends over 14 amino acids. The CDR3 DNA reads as TGCAGCGTTAGTATGGCTTTCGGCTCCTACGAGCAGTACTTC. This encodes CSVSMAFGSYEQYF.

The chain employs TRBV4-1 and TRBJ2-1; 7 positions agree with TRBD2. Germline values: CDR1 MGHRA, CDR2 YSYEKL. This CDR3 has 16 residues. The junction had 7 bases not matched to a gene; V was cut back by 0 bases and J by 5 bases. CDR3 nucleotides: TGCGCCAGCAGCCAAGAGGGAGCGGGGAGAAACAATGAGCAGTTCTTC. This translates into CASSQEGAGRNNEQFF.

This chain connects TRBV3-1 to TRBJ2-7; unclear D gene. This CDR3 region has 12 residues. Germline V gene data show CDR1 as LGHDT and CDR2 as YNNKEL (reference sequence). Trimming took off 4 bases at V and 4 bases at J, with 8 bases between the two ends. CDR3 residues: CASSPQSYEQYF. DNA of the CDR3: TGTGCCAGCAGCCCCCAATCGTACGAGCAGTACTTC.

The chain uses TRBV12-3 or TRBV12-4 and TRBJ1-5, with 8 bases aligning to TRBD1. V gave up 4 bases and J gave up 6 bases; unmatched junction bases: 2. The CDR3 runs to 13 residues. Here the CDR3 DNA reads TGTGCCAGCAGTTGGACAGGGTCTCAGCCCCAGCATTTT. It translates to CASSWTGSQPQHF.

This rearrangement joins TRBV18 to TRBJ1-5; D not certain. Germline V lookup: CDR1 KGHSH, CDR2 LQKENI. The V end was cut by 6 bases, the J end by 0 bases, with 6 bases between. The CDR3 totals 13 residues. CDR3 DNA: TGTGCCAGCTCCGGGGATAGCAATCAGCCCCAGCATTTT. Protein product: CASSGDSNQPQHF. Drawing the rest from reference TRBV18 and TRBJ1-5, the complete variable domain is NAGVMQNPRHLVRRRGQEARLRCSPMKGHSHVYWYRQLPEEGLKFMVYLQKENIIDESGMPKERFSAEFPKEGPSILRIQQVVRGDSAAYFCASSGDSNQPQHFGDGTRLSIL.

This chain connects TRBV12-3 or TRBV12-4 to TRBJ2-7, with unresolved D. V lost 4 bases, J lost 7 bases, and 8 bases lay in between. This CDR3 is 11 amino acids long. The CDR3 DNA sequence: TGTGCCAGCAGTTGGCATAGGGAGCAGTACTTC. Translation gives CASSWHREQYF.

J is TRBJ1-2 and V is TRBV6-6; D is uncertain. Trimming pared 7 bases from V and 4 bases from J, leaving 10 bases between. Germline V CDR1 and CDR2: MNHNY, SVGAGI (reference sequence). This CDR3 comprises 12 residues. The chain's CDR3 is CASTNTRYGYTF. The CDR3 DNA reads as TGTGCCAGCACCAACACACGCTATGGCTACACCTTC.

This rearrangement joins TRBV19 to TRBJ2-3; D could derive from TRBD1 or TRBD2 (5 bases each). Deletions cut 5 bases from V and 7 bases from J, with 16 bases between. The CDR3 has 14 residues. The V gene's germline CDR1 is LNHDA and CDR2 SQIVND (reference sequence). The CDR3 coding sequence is TGTGCCAGTAGTGGGACCCATACCCGCAATACGCAGTATTTT. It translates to CASSGTHTRNTQYF.

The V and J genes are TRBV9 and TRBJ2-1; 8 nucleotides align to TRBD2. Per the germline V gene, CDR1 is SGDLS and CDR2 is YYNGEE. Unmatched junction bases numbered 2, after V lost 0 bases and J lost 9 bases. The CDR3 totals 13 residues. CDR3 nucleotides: TGTGCCAGCAGCGTAGCGGGGGGGGTTGAGCAGTTCTTC. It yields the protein CASSVAGGVEQFF. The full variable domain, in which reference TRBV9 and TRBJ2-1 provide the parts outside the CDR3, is DSGVTQTPKHLITATGQRVTLRCSPRSGDLSVYWYQQSLDQGLQFLIQYYNGEERAKGNILERFSAQQFPDLHSELNLSSLELGDSALYFCASSVAGGVEQFFGPGTRLTVL.

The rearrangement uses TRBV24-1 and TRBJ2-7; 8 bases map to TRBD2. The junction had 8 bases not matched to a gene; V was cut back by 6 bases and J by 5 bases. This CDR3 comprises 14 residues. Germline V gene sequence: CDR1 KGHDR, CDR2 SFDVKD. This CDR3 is CATSKGYGGDEQYF. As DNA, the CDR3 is TGTGCCACCAGTAAGGGCTACGGGGGGGACGAGCAGTACTTC.

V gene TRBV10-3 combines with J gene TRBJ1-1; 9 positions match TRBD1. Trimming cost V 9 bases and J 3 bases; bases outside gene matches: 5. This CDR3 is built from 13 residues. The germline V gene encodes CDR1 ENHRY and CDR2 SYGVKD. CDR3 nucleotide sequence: TGTGCCATGAGAGGGACAGGGTACACTGAAGCTTTCTTT. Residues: CAMRGTGYTEAFF.

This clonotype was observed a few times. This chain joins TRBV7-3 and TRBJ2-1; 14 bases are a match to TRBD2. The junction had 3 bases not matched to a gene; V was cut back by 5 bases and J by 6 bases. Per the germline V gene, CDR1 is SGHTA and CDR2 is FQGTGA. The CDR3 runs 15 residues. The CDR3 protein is CASSPGTSGGNEQFF. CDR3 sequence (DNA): TGTGCCAGCAGCCCCGGGACTAGCGGGGGCAATGAGCAGTTCTTC. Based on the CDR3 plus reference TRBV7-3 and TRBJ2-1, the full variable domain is GAGVSQTPSNKVTEKGKYVELRCDPISGHTALYWYRQSLGQGPEFLIYFQGTGAADDSGLPNDRFFAVRPEGSVSTLKIQRTERGDSAVYLCASSPGTSGGNEQFFGPGTRLTVL.

The CDR3 nucleotides read TGTGCCAGTAACCGGGACATAAGCACAGATACGCAGTATTTT. It translates to CASNRDISTDTQYF. The chain links TRBV27 to TRBJ2-3, with D possibly TRBD1 on 6 matching bases. CDR1 and CDR2 (germline): MNHEY, SMNVEV (reference sequence). This CDR3 spans 14 amino acids. V was cut by 9 bases and J by 0 bases, with 13 bases left in between.

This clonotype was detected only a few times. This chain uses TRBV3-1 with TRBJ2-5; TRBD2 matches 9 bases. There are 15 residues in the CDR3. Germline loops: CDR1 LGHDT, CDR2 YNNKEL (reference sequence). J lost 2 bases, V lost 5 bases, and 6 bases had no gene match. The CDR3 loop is CASSLGLAGQETQYF. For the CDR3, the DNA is TGTGCCAGCAGCTTAGGGCTAGCGGGACAAGAGACCCAGTACTTC.

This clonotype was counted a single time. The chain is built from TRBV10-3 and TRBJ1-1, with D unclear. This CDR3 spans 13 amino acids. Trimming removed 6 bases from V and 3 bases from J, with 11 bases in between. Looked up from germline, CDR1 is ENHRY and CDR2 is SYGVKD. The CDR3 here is CAIRIGVDTEAFF. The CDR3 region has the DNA TGTGCCATCAGGATCGGGGTGGACACTGAAGCTTTCTTT.

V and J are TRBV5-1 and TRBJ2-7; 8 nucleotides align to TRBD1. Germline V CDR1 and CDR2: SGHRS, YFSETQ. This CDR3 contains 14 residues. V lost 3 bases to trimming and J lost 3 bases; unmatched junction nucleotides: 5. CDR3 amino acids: CASSYDGQGYEQYF. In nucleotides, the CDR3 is TGCGCCAGCAGCTACGACGGACAGGGCTACGAGCAGTACTTC.

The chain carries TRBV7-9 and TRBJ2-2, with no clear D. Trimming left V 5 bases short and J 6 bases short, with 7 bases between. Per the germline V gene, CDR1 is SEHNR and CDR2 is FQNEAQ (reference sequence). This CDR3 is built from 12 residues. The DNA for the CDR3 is TGTGCCAGCAGCGTGTGGTCCGGGGAGCTGTTTTTT. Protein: CASSVWSGELFF.

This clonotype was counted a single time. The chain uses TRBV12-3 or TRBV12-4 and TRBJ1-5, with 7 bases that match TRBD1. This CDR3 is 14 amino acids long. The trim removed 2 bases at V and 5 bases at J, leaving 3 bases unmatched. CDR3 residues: CASSLRQGDQPQHF. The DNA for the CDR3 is TGTGCCAGCAGTTTACGACAGGGAGATCAGCCCCAGCATTTT.

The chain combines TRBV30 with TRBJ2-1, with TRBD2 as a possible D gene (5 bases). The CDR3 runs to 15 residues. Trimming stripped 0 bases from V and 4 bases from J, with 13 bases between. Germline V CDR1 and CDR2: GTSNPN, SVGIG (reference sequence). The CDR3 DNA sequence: TGTGCCTGGAGTGTACGTGGGGAGCGGTACAATGAGCAGTTCTTC. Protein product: CAWSVRGERYNEQFF.

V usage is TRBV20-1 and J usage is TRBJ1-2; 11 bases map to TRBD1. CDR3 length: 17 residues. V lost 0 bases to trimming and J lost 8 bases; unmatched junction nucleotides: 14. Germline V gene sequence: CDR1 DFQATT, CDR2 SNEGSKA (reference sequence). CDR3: CSARDRRTGGRQFGYTF. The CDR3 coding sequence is TGCAGTGCTAGAGATCGGAGGACAGGGGGCCGCCAGTTCGGCTACACCTTC.

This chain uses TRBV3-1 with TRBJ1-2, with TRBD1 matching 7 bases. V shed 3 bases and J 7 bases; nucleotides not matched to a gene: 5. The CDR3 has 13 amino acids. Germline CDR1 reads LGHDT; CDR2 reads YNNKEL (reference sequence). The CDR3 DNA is TGTGCCAGCAGCCAGCAGGGGGTAGGTGGCTACACCTTC. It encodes CASSQQGVGGYTF.

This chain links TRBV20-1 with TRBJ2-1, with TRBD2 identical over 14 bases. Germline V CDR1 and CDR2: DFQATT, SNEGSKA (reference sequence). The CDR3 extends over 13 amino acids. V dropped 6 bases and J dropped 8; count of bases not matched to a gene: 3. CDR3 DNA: TGCAGTGCCTCGGGACTAGCGGGGGATGAGCAGTTCTTC. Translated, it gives CSASGLAGDEQFF.

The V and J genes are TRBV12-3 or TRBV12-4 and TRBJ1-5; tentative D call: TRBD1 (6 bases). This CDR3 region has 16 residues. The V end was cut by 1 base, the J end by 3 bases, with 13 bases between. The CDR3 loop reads CASSLDTGSNNQPQHF. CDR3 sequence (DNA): TGTGCCAGCAGTTTAGATACAGGGTCAAACAATCAGCCCCAGCATTTT.

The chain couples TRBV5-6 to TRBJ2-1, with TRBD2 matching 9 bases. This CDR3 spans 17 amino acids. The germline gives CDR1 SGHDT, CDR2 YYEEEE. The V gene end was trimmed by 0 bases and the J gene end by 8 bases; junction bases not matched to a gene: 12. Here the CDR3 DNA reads TGTGCCAGCAGCTTGGTTGGTAGCGGGGGAGCGGGGTATGAGCAGTTCTTC. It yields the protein CASSLVGSGGAGYEQFF.

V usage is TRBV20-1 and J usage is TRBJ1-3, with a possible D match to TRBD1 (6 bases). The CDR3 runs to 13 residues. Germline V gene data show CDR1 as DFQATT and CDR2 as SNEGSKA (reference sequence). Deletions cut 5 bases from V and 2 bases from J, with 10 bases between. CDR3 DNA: TGCAGTGCTTCACAGGGTCCTGGAAACACCATATATTTT. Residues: CSASQGPGNTIYF.

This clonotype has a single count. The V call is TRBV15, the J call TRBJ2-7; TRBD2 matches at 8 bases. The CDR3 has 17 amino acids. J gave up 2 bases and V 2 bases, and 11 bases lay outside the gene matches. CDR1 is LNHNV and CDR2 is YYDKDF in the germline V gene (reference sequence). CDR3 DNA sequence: TGTGCCACCAGCAGATTAGGACTAGCCGGGGGTACCTACGAGCAGTACTTC. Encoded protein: CATSRLGLAGGTYEQYF.

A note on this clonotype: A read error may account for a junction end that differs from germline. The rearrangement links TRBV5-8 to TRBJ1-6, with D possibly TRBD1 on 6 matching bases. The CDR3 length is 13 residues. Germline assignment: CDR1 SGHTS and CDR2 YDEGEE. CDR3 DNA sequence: TGTGCCAGCAGCTTGGGTGTGAGGGACACTCGGTTCTTT. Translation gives CASSLGVRDTRFF.

CDR3 sequence reads: CASSFQRDLEQFF. DNA of the CDR3: TGTGCCAGCAGTTTCCAGCGGGACCTTGAGCAGTTCTTC. The chain recombines TRBV12-3 or TRBV12-4 with TRBJ2-1, with TRBD2 matching 7 bases. The CDR3 runs to 13 residues. With V trimmed by 3 bases and J by 9 bases, 5 bases remained unmatched.